The entry below gives a single T cell receptor (beta chain) sequence along with its context. Study processing details: Estimation of nucleated cell counts was performed using reference gene primer amplification. Method: immunoSEQ multiplex PCR; TCRdb's copy keeps in-frame clones and lacks some. V, J and clone size were drawn from that table, and D and trimming were deduced from the DNA. The table records 250,000 or so clones, about 90% of them present only once. The sample belongs to a study of blood T cell repertoires in COVID-19. Study-level information: Samples taken during acute and convalescent COVID-19 were collected in the United States, Italy and Spain. T cells, B-cell-depleted T cells, or PBMCs provided the cDNA or gDNA that served as material.

This TCR was sampled from a woman aged 55 to 70 with acute or convalescent COVID-19. The sequencing input was peripheral blood.

The CDR3 nucleotides read TGTGCCAGCAGAACCCGGACAGGGGGTATTCAGCCCCAGCATTTT. Amino acids: CASRTRTGGIQPQHF. The rearrangement uses TRBV28 and TRBJ1-5; 10 bases agree with TRBD1. CDR3 length equals 15 residues. Germline CDR1 reads MDHEN; CDR2 reads SYDVKM. V dropped 6 bases and J dropped 6; count of bases not matched to a gene: 8.